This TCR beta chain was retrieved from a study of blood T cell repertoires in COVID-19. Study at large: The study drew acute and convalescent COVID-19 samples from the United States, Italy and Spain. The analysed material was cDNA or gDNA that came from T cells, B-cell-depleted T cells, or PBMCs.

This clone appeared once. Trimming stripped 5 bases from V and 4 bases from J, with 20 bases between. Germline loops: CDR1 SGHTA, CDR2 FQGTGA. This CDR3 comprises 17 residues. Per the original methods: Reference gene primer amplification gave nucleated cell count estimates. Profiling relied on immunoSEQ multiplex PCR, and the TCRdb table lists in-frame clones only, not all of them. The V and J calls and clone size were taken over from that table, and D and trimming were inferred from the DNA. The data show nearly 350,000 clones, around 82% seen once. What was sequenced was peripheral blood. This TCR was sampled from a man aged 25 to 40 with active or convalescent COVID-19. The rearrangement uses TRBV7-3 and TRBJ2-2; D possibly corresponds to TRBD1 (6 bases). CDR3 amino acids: CASSLRPPGVGTGELFF. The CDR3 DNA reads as TGTGCCAGCAGCCTACGCCCTCCAGGGGTCGGCACCGGGGAGCTGTTTTTT. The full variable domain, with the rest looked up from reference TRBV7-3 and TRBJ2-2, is GAGVSQTPSNKVTEKGKYVELRCDPISGHTALYWYRQSLGQGPEFLIYFQGTGAADDSGLPNDRFFAVRPEGSVSTLKIQRTERGDSAVYLCASSLRPPGVGTGELFFGEGSRLTVL.